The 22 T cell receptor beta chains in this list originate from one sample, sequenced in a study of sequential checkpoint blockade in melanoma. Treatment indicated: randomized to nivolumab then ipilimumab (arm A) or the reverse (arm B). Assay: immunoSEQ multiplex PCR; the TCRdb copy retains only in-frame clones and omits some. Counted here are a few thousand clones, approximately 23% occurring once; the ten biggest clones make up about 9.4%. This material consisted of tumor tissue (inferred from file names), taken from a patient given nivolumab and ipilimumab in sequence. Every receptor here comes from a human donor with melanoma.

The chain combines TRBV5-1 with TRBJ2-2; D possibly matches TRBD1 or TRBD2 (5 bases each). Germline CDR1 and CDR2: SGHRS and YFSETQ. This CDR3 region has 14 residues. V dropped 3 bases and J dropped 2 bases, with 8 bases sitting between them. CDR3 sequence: CASSSGPNTGELFF. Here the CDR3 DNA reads TGCGCCAGCAGCTCGGGACCCAACACCGGGGAGCTGTTTTTT.

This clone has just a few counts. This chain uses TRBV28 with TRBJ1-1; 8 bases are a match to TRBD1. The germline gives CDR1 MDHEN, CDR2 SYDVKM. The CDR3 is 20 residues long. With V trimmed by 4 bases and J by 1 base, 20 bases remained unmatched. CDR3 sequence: CASSSETGTGYLRGNTEAFF. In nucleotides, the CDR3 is TGTGCCAGCAGTTCTGAAACCGGGACAGGTTACCTAAGAGGGAACACTGAAGCTTTCTTT.

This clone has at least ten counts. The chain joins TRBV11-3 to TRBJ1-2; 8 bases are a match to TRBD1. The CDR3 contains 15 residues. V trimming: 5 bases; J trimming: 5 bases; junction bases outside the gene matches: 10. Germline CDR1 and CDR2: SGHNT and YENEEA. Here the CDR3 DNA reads TGTGCCAGCAGCGCATCCCCAGGGGGCCCGTATGGCTACACCTTC. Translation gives CASSASPGGPYGYTF.

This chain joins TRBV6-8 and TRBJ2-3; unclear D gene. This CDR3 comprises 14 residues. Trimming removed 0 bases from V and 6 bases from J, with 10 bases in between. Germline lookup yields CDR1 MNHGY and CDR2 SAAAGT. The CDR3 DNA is TGTGCCAGCAGTTACTCCGGGTCTGGGGATACGCAGTATTTT. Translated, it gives CASSYSGSGDTQYF.

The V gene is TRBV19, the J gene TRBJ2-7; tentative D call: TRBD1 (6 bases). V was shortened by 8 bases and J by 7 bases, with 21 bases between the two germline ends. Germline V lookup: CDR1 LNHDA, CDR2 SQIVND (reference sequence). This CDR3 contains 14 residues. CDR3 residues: CASAAGTPGGEQYF. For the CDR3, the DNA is TGTGCCAGTGCTGCCGGGACACCGGGTGGGGAGCAGTACTTC.

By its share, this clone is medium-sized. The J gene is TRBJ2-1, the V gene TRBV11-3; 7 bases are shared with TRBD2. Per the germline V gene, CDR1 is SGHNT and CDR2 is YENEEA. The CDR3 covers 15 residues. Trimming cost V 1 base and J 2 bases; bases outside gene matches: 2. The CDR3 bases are TGTGCCAGCAGCTTAGTCAGCGGGACCTACAATGAGCAGTTCTTC. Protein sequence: CASSLVSGTYNEQFF.

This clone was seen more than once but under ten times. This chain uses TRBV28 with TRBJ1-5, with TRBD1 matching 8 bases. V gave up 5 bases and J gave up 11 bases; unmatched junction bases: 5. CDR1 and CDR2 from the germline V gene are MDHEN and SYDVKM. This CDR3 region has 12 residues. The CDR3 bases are TGTGCCAGCAGTGCGGACAGGGTGTCCCAGCATTTT. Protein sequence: CASSADRVSQHF.

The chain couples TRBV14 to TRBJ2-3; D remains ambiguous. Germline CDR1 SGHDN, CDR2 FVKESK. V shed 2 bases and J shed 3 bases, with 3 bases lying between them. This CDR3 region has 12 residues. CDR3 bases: TGTGCCAGCAGCCAAATTACAGATACGCAGTATTTT. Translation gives CASSQITDTQYF.

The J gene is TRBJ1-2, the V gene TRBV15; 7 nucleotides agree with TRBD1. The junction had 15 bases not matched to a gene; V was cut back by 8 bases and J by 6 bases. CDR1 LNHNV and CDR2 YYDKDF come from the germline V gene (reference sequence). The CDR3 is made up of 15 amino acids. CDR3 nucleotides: TGTGCCACCCGGAAACCCGGGACAGCGAGGCATGGCTACACCTTC. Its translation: CATRKPGTARHGYTF.

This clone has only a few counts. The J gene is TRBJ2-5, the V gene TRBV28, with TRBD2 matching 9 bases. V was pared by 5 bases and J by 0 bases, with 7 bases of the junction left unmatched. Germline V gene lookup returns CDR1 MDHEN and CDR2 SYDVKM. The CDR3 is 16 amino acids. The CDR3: CASSGGGLAYQETQYF. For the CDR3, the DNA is TGTGCCAGCAGTGGGGGCGGACTAGCGTACCAAGAGACCCAGTACTTC.

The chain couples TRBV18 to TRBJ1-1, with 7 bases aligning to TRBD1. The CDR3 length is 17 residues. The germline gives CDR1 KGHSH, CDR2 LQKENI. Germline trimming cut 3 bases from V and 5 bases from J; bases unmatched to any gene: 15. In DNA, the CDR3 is TGTGCCAGCTCACCCCTCCCCCCAAGACAGGGTGGAACTGAAGCTTTCTTT. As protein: CASSPLPPRQGGTEAFF. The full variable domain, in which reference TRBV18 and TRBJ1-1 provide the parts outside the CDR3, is NAGVMQNPRHLVRRRGQEARLRCSPMKGHSHVYWYRQLPEEGLKFMVYLQKENIIDESGMPKERFSAEFPKEGPSILRIQQVVRGDSAAYFCASSPLPPRQGGTEAFFGQGTRLTVV.

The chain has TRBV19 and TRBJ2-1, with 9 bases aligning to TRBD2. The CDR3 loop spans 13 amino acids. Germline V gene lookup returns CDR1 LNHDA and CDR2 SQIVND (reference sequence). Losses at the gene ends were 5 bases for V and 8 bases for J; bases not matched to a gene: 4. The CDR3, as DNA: TGTGCCAGTAGTTGGAGCGGGGGGTATGAGCAGTTCTTC. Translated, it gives CASSWSGGYEQFF.

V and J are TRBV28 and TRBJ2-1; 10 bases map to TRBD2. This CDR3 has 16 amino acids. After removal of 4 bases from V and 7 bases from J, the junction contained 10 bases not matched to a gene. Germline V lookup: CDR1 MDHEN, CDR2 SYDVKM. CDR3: CASSSLGTSETNEQFF. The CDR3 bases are TGTGCCAGCAGTTCCCTCGGGACTAGCGAGACGAATGAGCAGTTCTTC.

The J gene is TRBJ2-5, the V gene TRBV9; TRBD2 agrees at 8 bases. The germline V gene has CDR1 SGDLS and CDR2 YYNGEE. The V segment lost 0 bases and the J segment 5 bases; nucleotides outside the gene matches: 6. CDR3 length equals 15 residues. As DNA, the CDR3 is TGTGCCAGCAGCGTAGGAAGTCTAGCGGGCGAGACCCAGTACTTC. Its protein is CASSVGSLAGETQYF.

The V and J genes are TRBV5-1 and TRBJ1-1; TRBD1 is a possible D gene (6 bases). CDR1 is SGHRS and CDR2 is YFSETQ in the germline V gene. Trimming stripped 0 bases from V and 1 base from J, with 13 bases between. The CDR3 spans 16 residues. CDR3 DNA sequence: TGCGCCAGCAGCTTGGCCCTCGGGGGCGGGAACACTGAAGCTTTCTTT. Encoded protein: CASSLALGGGNTEAFF.

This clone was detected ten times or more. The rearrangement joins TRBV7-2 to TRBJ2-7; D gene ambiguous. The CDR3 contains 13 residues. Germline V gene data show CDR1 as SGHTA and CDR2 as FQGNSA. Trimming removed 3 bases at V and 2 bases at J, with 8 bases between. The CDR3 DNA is TGTGCCAGCAGCTTTTCAGAGACCTACGAGCAGTACTTC. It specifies CASSFSETYEQYF.

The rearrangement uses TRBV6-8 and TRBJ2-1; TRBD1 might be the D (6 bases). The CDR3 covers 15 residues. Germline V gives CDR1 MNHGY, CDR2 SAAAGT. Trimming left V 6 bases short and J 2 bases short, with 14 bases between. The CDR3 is CASRIGQGPYNEQFF. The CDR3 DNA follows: TGTGCCAGCAGAATCGGGCAGGGGCCCTACAATGAGCAGTTCTTC.

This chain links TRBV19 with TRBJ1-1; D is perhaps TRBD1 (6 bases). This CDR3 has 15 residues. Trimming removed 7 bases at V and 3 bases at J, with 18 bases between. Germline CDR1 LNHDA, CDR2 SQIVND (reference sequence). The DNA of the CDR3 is TGTGCCAGTATTAGGACAGCCTCGGGGGACACTGAAGCTTTCTTT. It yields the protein CASIRTASGDTEAFF.

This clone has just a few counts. The CDR3: CAWTPGGSQPQHF. In DNA, the CDR3 is TGTGCCTGGACCCCAGGGGGCAGTCAGCCCCAGCATTTT. The chain is built from TRBV30 and TRBJ1-5, with 8 positions matching TRBD1. This CDR3 is built from 13 residues. Trimming removed 4 bases from V and 6 bases from J; junction bases left unmatched: 5. CDR1 is GTSNPN, CDR2 SVGIG, per germline (reference sequence).

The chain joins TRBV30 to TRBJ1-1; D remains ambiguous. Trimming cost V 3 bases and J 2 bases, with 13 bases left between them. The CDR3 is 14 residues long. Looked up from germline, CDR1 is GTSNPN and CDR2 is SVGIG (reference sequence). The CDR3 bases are TGTGCCTGGAGATGTTCGGAGGAAAACACTGAAGCTTTCTTT. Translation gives CAWRCSEENTEAFF.

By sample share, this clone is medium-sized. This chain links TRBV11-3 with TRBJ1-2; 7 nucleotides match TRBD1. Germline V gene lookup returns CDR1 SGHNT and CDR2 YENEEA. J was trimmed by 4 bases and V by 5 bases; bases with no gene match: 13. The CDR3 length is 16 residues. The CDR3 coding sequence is TGTGCCAGCAGCCTGGGGACAGCCATTTTGAGCTATGGCTACACCTTC. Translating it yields CASSLGTAILSYGYTF. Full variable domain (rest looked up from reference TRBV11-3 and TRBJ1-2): EAGVVQSPRYKIIEKKQPVAFWCNPISGHNTLYWYLQNLGQGPELLIRYENEEAVDDSQLPKDRFSAERLKGVDSTLKIQPAELGDSAVYLCASSLGTAILSYGYTFGSGTRLTVV.

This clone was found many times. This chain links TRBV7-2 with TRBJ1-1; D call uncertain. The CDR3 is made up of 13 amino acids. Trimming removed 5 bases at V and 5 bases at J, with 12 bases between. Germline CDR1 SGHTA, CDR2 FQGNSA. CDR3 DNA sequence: TGTGCCAGCAGCCAAGAGGGATGGACTGAAGCTTTCTTT. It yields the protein CASSQEGWTEAFF.